The TCR beta chain described here comes from a study of T cells in Graves' hyperthyroidism and ophthalmopathy. Across the study: Peripheral blood specimens were obtained at initial diagnosis, prior to any treatment. Broader study findings: In validation, the model predicted ophthalmopathy. These predictions came a median about 6.8 months before onset. Through a model of 13 V-J features, ophthalmopathy was separated from stable hyperthyroidism. The majority of expanded thyroid clonotypes above 0.001 also appeared in blood.

Germline CDR1 MDHEN, CDR2 SYDVKM. The CDR3 sequence is 16 residues long. The V end lost 6 bases, the J end lost 3 bases, and 21 bases lay between the germline ends. This clonotype came up many times. Its antigen is currently unknown. Regions amplified from RNA transcripts were the TCR beta CDR3 regions. The HTBI primer set served for first-round RT-PCR of the TCR CDR3. Via MiXCR, TCRdb re-called the multiplex PCR reads, giving one row per CDR3 protein. The sample lists around 240,000 distinct CDR3 sequences; around 15% were seen once. V gene TRBV28 combines with J gene TRBJ2-7; D perhaps matches TRBD2 (7 bases). The specimen was blood. The clonotype comes from a woman under 30 with Graves' ophthalmopathy. Written as DNA, the CDR3 is TGTGCCAGCAGAACCTCTGGGGGGGGGCCTATCTACGAGCAGTACTTC. Translated: CASRTSGGGPIYEQYF.